This T cell receptor beta chain was captured in a study of beta chain features in type 1 diabetes (dated by TCRdb to the late 2010s). As for the study more broadly: No differences in mean age, gender distribution, total cell number or subset yield were found between patients and healthy donors. The study compared TCRB repertoires of sorted circulating CD4+ T cell subsets between recently diagnosed type 1 diabetes patients and matched healthy donors. A total of roughly 100 million sorted cells were examined across all samples, and a strong correlation was observed between cell number per subset and RNA yield. Naive and central memory subsets were obtained from all 28 donors, but regulatory and stem cell-like memory subsets were isolated from only 8 patients and roughly 8 healthy donors.

A single peripheral blood draw of about 120 mL on average was collected from each donor into heparinised tubes. A BD FACSAria II and a panel including CD45RO, CCR7, CD25, CD127, CD95 and CD27 were used to sort naive, central memory, regulatory and stem cell-like memory CD4+ T cells. A purity above 98% was achieved for all sorted populations. PBMCs were separated immediately by Lymphoprep density gradient centrifugation and were stained directly, without being cultured. So that batch effects would be minimized, each experiment stained and sorted samples in pairs, pairing one healthy donor with one patient. In the case of this clone: The antigen it recognizes is unknown. The sample holds no much larger clone one base away, and base qualities are not on file.

The CDR3 goes from the cysteine to the phenylalanine over 19 residues. The retained sequence is limited to the CDR3, 57 bases, with the frame set at the first base. The germline V gene (reference sequence) gives CDR1 as LNHDA and CDR2 as SQIVND. V is trimmed back by 6 bases and J by 4 bases, and the junction contains 16 bases that no gene match accounts for. All of the isolated RNA was reverse transcribed with the High Capacity cDNA Reverse Transcription Kit, so expressed TCRB transcripts were sequenced. Deep immunoSEQ sequencing was applied to naive, central memory and regulatory T cell samples, giving an average of roughly 3.5 million total reads per sample. Sorted cells were lysed in RLT buffer and RNA was extracted with DNase-treated RNeasy Micro or Mini kits, depending on cell number. To prevent cross-contamination, each cell subset was processed individually, whereas patient and healthy donor samples were processed jointly. The immunoSEQ multiplex PCR was used to amplify TCRB sequences from cDNA, yielding 87-bp fragments that span the CDR3 region. The amplicons were sequenced using the Illumina HiSeq platform. The authors' analysis ran thus. Synthetic template baselines were used to correct PCR bias computationally, reads within Hamming distance 2 were collapsed together, and singletons that could not be merged were discarded. Reads were aligned against IMGT so that V, D and J genes, CDR3 length and insertions or deletions at six rearrangement sites could be assigned. Within each subset, clonotype counts were normalized to sorted cell number, after which true diversity and Gini coefficients were computed with the tcR R package. Repertoire sharing was quantified using the overlap coefficient calculated on TCRB nucleotide sequences. Sourced from immuneACCESS, this table was stored by TCRdb with only in-frame sequences that have V and J called. A share of the clones is absent; for the studies checked, an unresolved V gene accounts for under half, and the remainder has no known explanation. Clone size and the V and J calls come from that table; the DNA yielded D and trimming. The sample contains tens of thousands of clones, approximately 65% of them found a single time. Jointly, the top ten make up 2% to 2.5% of the sample.

Here is what the overall study found, with its caveats: HLA sub-analyses involved small numbers of individuals, so any influence of HLA type on TCRB rearrangement remained unresolved. Because cDNA rather than genomic DNA was sequenced, highly expressing activated cells could have been over-represented, although no difference in activation and CD3 levels was found between groups. PCR may preferentially amplify shorter templates, but because patient and control samples were amplified and corrected together, any resulting skew would affect both groups equally. Naive, central memory and regulatory TCRB repertoires appeared to be more similar among patients than among healthy donors. A moderate but significant shortening of TCRB CDR3 length was observed in type 1 diabetes patients in all four CD4+ subsets. Fewer insertions and more nucleotide deletions at VDJ recombination sites were observed in patients with type 1 diabetes, implying thymic rearrangement abnormalities.

The sequenced material came from Tregs from blood. Taken with the paper, the label for cell subset or site translates to: regulatory CD4+ T cells. This clonotype was sampled from a woman younger than 45 with type 1 diabetes. The chain is assembled from TRBV19 and TRBJ2-3, and TRBD2 aligns with 13 junction nucleotides. The CDR3 sequence is CASRYAGYGLAGVSDTQYF. The nucleotide sequence is given as TGTGCCAGTAGATATGCCGGGTACGGACTAGCGGGAGTCTCAGATACGCAGTATTTT.